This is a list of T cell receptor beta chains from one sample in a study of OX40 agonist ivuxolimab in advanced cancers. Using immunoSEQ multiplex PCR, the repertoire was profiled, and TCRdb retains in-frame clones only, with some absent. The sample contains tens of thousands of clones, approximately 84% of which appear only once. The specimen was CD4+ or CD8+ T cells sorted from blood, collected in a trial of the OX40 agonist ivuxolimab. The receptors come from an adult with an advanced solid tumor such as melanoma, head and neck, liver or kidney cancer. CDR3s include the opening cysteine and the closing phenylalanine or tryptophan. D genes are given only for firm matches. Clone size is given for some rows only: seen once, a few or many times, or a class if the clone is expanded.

CDR3 DNA: TGTGCCAGCAACAACAAAGGCGGGAACACTGAAGCTTTCTTT; CDR3 protein: CASNNKGGNTEAFF; D gene: .; J gene: TRBJ1-1; V gene: TRBV2; clone size: many; CDR3 length: 14
CDR3 DNA: TGTGCCTGGAGTGTACAGGGGGCAAGTAAATTCTACGAGCAGTACTTC; CDR3 protein: CAWSVQGASKFYEQYF; D gene: TRBD1; J gene: TRBJ2-7; V gene: TRBV30; clone size: .; CDR3 length: 16
CDR3 DNA: TGTGCCAGCAAACCCCACGCAGGGCCCTCCTATGGCTACACCTTC; CDR3 protein: CASKPHAGPSYGYTF; D gene: .; J gene: TRBJ1-2; V gene: TRBV2; clone size: .; CDR3 length: 15
CDR3 DNA: TGTGCCAGCAGCCTCGGGACAGGGTTAACAAAGACCCAGTACTTC; CDR3 protein: CASSLGTGLTKTQYF; D gene: TRBD1; J gene: TRBJ2-5; V gene: TRBV7-2; clone size: .; CDR3 length: 15
CDR3 DNA: TGTGCCTGGAGTGTGGCAGGGAAGCACTCCTACGAGCAGTACTTC; CDR3 protein: CAWSVAGKHSYEQYF; D gene: .; J gene: TRBJ2-7; V gene: TRBV30; clone size: once; CDR3 length: 15
CDR3 DNA: TGTGCCAGCAGCGTAGAGGAGGAGGATCAGCCCCAGCATTTT; CDR3 protein: CASSVEEEDQPQHF; D gene: .; J gene: TRBJ1-5; V gene: TRBV9; clone size: .; CDR3 length: 14
CDR3 DNA: TGTGCCATCATGGAGGGAGGTTCGAACATTCAGTACTTC; CDR3 protein: CAIMEGGSNIQYF; D gene: .; J gene: TRBJ2-4; V gene: TRBV10-3; clone size: .; CDR3 length: 13
CDR3 DNA: TGTGCCAGCAGCCCTGCGGGACTAGCGGCTCGGTACGAGCAGTACTTC; CDR3 protein: CASSPAGLAARYEQYF; D gene: TRBD2; J gene: TRBJ2-7; V gene: TRBV28; clone size: once; CDR3 length: 16
CDR3 DNA: TGCACCAGCAGCCCCCCCCTCGGACAGCCCGGGGGCTACACCTTC; CDR3 protein: CTSSPPLGQPGGYTF; D gene: .; J gene: TRBJ1-2; V gene: TRBV1; clone size: .; CDR3 length: 15
CDR3 DNA: TGTGCCAGCAGTGAAGCTTGGCCCTATGGCTACACCTTC; CDR3 protein: CASSEAWPYGYTF; D gene: .; J gene: TRBJ1-2; V gene: TRBV6-1; clone size: .; CDR3 length: 13
CDR3 DNA: TGTGCCAGCAGTTACTCTCCCCGCTCTGGAAACACCATATATTTT; CDR3 protein: CASSYSPRSGNTIYF; D gene: .; J gene: TRBJ1-3; V gene: TRBV6-5; clone size: once; CDR3 length: 15
CDR3 DNA: TGTGCCAGCAGCTTAGAGGGACGACAGGGGCTCAATGAAAAACTGTTTTTT; CDR3 protein: CASSLEGRQGLNEKLFF; D gene: TRBD1; J gene: TRBJ1-4; V gene: TRBV7-2; clone size: .; CDR3 length: 17
CDR3 DNA: TGTGCCAGCAGTTACTCTGCAGGGGGGGCAGATACGCAGTATTTT; CDR3 protein: CASSYSAGGADTQYF; D gene: .; J gene: TRBJ2-3; V gene: TRBV6-5; clone size: .; CDR3 length: 15
CDR3 DNA: TGTGCCATCAGTGAGTCGGGGAGCGGGAGGTCTCGCACAGATACGCAGTATTTT; CDR3 protein: CAISESGSGRSRTDTQYF; D gene: TRBD2; J gene: TRBJ2-3; V gene: TRBV10-3; clone size: .; CDR3 length: 18
CDR3 DNA: TGTGCCAGCAGCCCTGGGGGTGAGCAGTTCTTC; CDR3 protein: CASSPGGEQFF; D gene: .; J gene: TRBJ2-1; V gene: TRBV9; clone size: .; CDR3 length: 11
CDR3 DNA: TGTGCCAGCAGCCGCGACAGGGTGACTGAAGCTTTCTTT; CDR3 protein: CASSRDRVTEAFF; D gene: TRBD1; J gene: TRBJ1-1; V gene: TRBV2; clone size: .; CDR3 length: 13
CDR3 DNA: TGTGCCAGCTCACCATTCGCGCGTGGGACAGGGGGTGAGGCTTTCTTT; CDR3 protein: CASSPFARGTGGEAFF; D gene: TRBD1; J gene: TRBJ1-1; V gene: TRBV18; clone size: .; CDR3 length: 16